This TCR beta chain was captured by sequencing in a study of blood T cell repertoires in COVID-19. Study summary: COVID-19 samples collected from the United States, Italy and Spain covered acute and convalescent phases. T cells, B-cell-depleted T cells, or PBMCs provided the cDNA or gDNA that served as material.

As originally analysed: Estimated nucleated cell counts came from reference gene primer amplification. Clones were sequenced by immunoSEQ multiplex PCR, and TCRdb holds only the in-frame ones, with some missing. Clonal size and the V and J genes are those of that table, whereas D and trimming came from the DNA. The sample contains about 200,000 clones, about nine tenths of which appear only once. CDR1 is GTSNPN and CDR2 is SVGIG in the germline V gene (reference sequence). Trimming removed 1 base at V and 6 bases at J, with 6 bases between. This CDR3 contains 12 residues. The chain employs TRBV30 and TRBJ1-4, with a possible D match to TRBD1 (6 bases). Specimen: peripheral blood. The TCR sequence derives from a man older than 75 with acute or convalescent COVID-19. The chain's CDR3 is CAWSGTDEKLFF. The CDR3 region has the DNA TGTGCCTGGAGTGGGACAGATGAAAAACTGTTTTTT.